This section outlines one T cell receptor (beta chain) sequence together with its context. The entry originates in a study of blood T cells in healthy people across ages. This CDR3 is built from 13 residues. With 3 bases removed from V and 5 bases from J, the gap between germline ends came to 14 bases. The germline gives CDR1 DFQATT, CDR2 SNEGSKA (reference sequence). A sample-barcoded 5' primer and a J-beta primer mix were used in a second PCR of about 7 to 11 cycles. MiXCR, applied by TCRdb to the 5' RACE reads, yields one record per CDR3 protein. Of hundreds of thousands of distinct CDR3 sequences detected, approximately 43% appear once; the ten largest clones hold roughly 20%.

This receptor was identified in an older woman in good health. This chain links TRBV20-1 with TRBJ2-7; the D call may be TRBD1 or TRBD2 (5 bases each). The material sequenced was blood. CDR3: CSASGDLINEQYF. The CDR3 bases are TGCAGTGCTAGCGGGGACCTAATCAACGAGCAGTACTTC.